This paragraph reports one TCR beta chain. Original analysis: How many nucleated cells were present was estimated from reference gene primer amplification. The method was immunoSEQ multiplex PCR; TCRdb's version includes in-frame clones alone and lacks a portion of them. V, J and clone size reflect that table, while D and trimming were determined from the DNA. Of a few hundred thousand clones detected, approximately 90% appear once; the ten largest clones hold around 12%. CDR3 length: 14 residues. Germline V gene lookup returns CDR1 LNHDA and CDR2 SQIVND (reference sequence). V lost 9 bases to trimming and J lost 4 bases; unmatched junction nucleotides: 4. This entry belongs to a study of blood T cell repertoires in COVID-19.

The chain joins TRBV19 to TRBJ2-2, with TRBD1 matching 11 bases. The sequence derives from a woman aged 50 to 60 with COVID-19, enrolled during active disease. Sequencing was done on a sample of peripheral blood. CDR3 sequence: CASSGTGGTGELFF. CDR3 nucleotides: TGTGCCAGCAGTGGGACAGGGGGCACCGGGGAGCTGTTTTTT.